A selection of T cell receptor beta chains follows, all from one sample in a study of OX40 agonist ivuxolimab in advanced cancers. Profiled with immunoSEQ multiplex PCR; TCRdb holds only in-frame clones, not every one. The data hold tens of thousands of clones, with about 88% observed a single time. Sequenced material: CD4+ or CD8+ T cells sorted from blood, taken in a trial of the OX40 agonist ivuxolimab. These receptors came from an adult with an advanced solid tumor such as melanoma, head and neck, liver or kidney cancer. CDR3s include the opening cysteine and the closing phenylalanine or tryptophan. The order of the fields is J gene, V gene, D gene, clone size, CDR3 DNA, CDR3 protein. A D gene is named only where the DNA matches it firmly. Where a row states a size, it is once, few, many or the class of an expanded clone; other rows omit it.

J: TRBJ2-7
V: TRBV19
D: NA
size: NA
DNA: TGTGCCAGTAGTGTAGGAATCACCTCCTACGAGCAGTACTTC
CDR3: CASSVGITSYEQYF

J: TRBJ1-4
V: TRBV4-1
D: TRBD1
size: NA
DNA: TGCGCCAGCACTCCCGAGGGACAGGGAACGCGGGCAAATGAAAAACTGTTTTTT
CDR3: CASTPEGQGTRANEKLFF

J: TRBJ1-6
V: TRBV28
D: NA
size: NA
DNA: TGTGCCAGCAGTTTTGGACGGTATAATTCACCCCTCCACTTT
CDR3: CASSFGRYNSPLHF

J: TRBJ1-4
V: TRBV9
D: TRBD1
size: NA
DNA: TGTGCCAGCAGCATCCAGGACAGGGGGGAAAAACTGTTTTTT
CDR3: CASSIQDRGEKLFF

J: TRBJ1-2
V: TRBV5-8
D: NA
size: NA
DNA: TGTGCCAGCAGCTTGGTTTTCGGGGGAAACTATGGCTACACCTTC
CDR3: CASSLVFGGNYGYTF

J: TRBJ2-5
V: TRBV5-4
D: TRBD2
size: NA
DNA: TGTGCCAGCAGCTCGGCACCGGGACTAGCGATATCGGAGACCCAGTACTTC
CDR3: CASSSAPGLAISETQYF

J: TRBJ2-4
V: TRBV10-3
D: NA
size: NA
DNA: TGTGCCATCAGGCCCGACGGGGTAGGGGCCAAAAACATTCAGTACTTC
CDR3: CAIRPDGVGAKNIQYF

J: TRBJ2-7
V: TRBV2
D: NA
size: NA
DNA: TGTGCCAGTCGCCGGACCCTTCTTACCTACGAGCAGTACTTC
CDR3: CASRRTLLTYEQYF

J: TRBJ2-7
V: TRBV27
D: NA
size: once
DNA: TGTGCCAGCAGTTCCCGCGGGGTTAGCGGCTCCTACGAGCAGTACTTC
CDR3: CASSSRGVSGSYEQYF

J: TRBJ2-3
V: TRBV6-1
D: NA
size: once
DNA: TGTGCCAGCAGTGAATCTGTAGGGCCGAGCACAGATACGCAGTATTTT
CDR3: CASSESVGPSTDTQYF

J: TRBJ2-3
V: TRBV2
D: NA
size: NA
DNA: TGTGCCAGCAGTGGACTCAACGCAGAAGGGGCAGATACGCAGTATTTT
CDR3: CASSGLNAEGADTQYF

J: TRBJ2-3
V: TRBV10-1
D: TRBD2
size: NA
DNA: TGCGCCAGCAGTGATCTGGCTAGCGGGAGACTAGATACGCAGTATTTT
CDR3: CASSDLASGRLDTQYF

J: TRBJ2-5
V: TRBV21-1
D: NA
size: NA
DNA: TGTGCCAGCAGCAAAGAACAGTCCCAAGAGACCCAGTACTTC
CDR3: CASSKEQSQETQYF

J: TRBJ2-2
V: TRBV7-9
D: TRBD2
size: NA
DNA: TGTGCCAGCAGCTCGTATAGCGGGAGTAGCACCGGGGAGCTGTTTTTT
CDR3: CASSSYSGSSTGELFF

J: TRBJ2-5
V: TRBV21-1
D: NA
size: NA
DNA: TGTGCCAGCAGCAAAGACTTGGCTAGCTCGGCGCCCCAGTACTTC
CDR3: CASSKDLASSAPQYF

J: TRBJ2-6
V: TRBV19
D: TRBD1
size: NA
DNA: TGTGCCAGTAGTGAACAGGGGCTCAGGGCCAACGTCCTGACTTTC
CDR3: CASSEQGLRANVLTF

J: TRBJ2-3
V: TRBV11-3
D: NA
size: NA
DNA: TGTGCCAGCAGCTCTAACGACGGGGATACGCAGTATTTT
CDR3: CASSSNDGDTQYF

J: TRBJ2-5
V: TRBV18
D: TRBD2
size: NA
DNA: TGTGCCAGCTCCGACGGGAGGGCCGGAGCGAAGACCCAGTACTTC
CDR3: CASSDGRAGAKTQYF

J: TRBJ2-7
V: TRBV9
D: NA
size: NA
DNA: TGTGCCAGCAGCCCGGGACCCGGAGGGGTGCTCGAGCAGTACTTC
CDR3: CASSPGPGGVLEQYF

J: TRBJ1-1
V: TRBV5-1
D: NA
size: NA
DNA: TGCGCCAGCAGCCTACGGGAAGGGGGGACTGAAGCTTTCTTT
CDR3: CASSLREGGTEAFF

J: TRBJ2-7
V: TRBV1
D: NA
size: NA
DNA: TGCACCAGCAGCCAGGCTAGTCCCTACGAGCAGTACTTC
CDR3: CTSSQASPYEQYF

J: TRBJ1-1
V: TRBV30
D: NA
size: NA
DNA: TGTGCCTGGAGTGTAAGTCTGGGGGTCACTGAAGCTTTCTTT
CDR3: CAWSVSLGVTEAFF

J: TRBJ2-1
V: TRBV11-3
D: NA
size: NA
DNA: TGTGCCAGCAGCTTAGACCCTAGGACGAATGAGCAGTTCTTC
CDR3: CASSLDPRTNEQFF

J: TRBJ1-2
V: TRBV5-1
D: TRBD1
size: NA
DNA: TGCGCCAGCAGCTTGGGACAGGGTAACTTAGCGGGCTACACCTTC
CDR3: CASSLGQGNLAGYTF

J: TRBJ2-3
V: TRBV7-9
D: TRBD2
size: NA
DNA: TGTGCCAGCAGCTTAGCGGGACTAGCGGGAGGGCCAGATACGCAGTATTTT
CDR3: CASSLAGLAGGPDTQYF

J: TRBJ2-1
V: TRBV4-2
D: TRBD2
size: NA
DNA: TGTGCCAGCAGCCAAGGGGATACTAGCGGGAGAACTGAGCAGTTCTTC
CDR3: CASSQGDTSGRTEQFF

J: TRBJ1-2
V: TRBV30
D: TRBD1
size: NA
DNA: TGTGCCTGGAGTTCCGGGACAGCTCTTCGCTACACCTTC
CDR3: CAWSSGTALRYTF

J: TRBJ1-1
V: TRBV9
D: NA
size: NA
DNA: TGTGCCAGCAGCGTAGAGGGGGGCACTGAAGCTTTCTTT
CDR3: CASSVEGGTEAFF

J: TRBJ2-3
V: TRBV7-9
D: TRBD2
size: once
DNA: TGTGCCAGCAGCTGGAGTACTAGCGGCACAGATACGCAGTATTTT
CDR3: CASSWSTSGTDTQYF

J: TRBJ1-3
V: TRBV11-2
D: TRBD1
size: NA
DNA: TGTGCCAGCAGCTCCAGGGGGGCTGGAAACACCATATATTTT
CDR3: CASSSRGAGNTIYF

J: TRBJ1-2
V: TRBV28
D: NA
size: NA
DNA: TGTGCCAGCAGTTTTATCACAGGGCATAGGTTAGGCTATGGCTACACCTTC
CDR3: CASSFITGHRLGYGYTF

J: TRBJ1-1
V: TRBV7-2
D: NA
size: NA
DNA: TGTGCCAGCAGCTTATACAGGGCGAACACTGAAGCTTTCTTT
CDR3: CASSLYRANTEAFF

J: TRBJ2-7
V: TRBV18
D: NA
size: NA
DNA: TGTGCCAGCTCACCATCGGTCGCAGGTGGGGGTCAACTCCCGATCTACGAGCAGTACTTC
CDR3: CASSPSVAGGGQLPIYEQYF

J: TRBJ1-5
V: TRBV6-5
D: NA
size: NA
DNA: TGTGCCACCTCGACCAGGGAAGGTCAGCCCCAGCATTTT
CDR3: CATSTREGQPQHF

J: TRBJ2-7
V: TRBV29-1
D: TRBD1
size: NA
DNA: TGCAGCGCCGGGACAGGTGTCGGCGAGCAGTACTTC
CDR3: CSAGTGVGEQYF

J: TRBJ2-1
V: TRBV5-4
D: NA
size: NA
DNA: TGTGCCAGTTCGGGACAAAGCTCCTACAATGAGCAGTTCTTC
CDR3: CASSGQSSYNEQFF

J: TRBJ2-2
V: TRBV30
D: NA
size: NA
DNA: TGTGCCTCATCGCGGGCCTCGAACACCGGGGAGCTGTTTTTT
CDR3: CASSRASNTGELFF

J: TRBJ2-5
V: TRBV7-3
D: NA
size: NA
DNA: TGTGCCAGCAGCCAAGACCTCCAAGGGACCCAGTACTTC
CDR3: CASSQDLQGTQYF

J: TRBJ1-2
V: TRBV7-2
D: TRBD1
size: NA
DNA: TGTGCCAGCAGCTCATATGGGGACAGGGGGCTGAGTGGCTACACCTTC
CDR3: CASSSYGDRGLSGYTF

J: TRBJ2-7
V: TRBV6-5
D: NA
size: NA
DNA: TGTGCCAGCACAGACAGGCGGTACGAGCAGTACTTC
CDR3: CASTDRRYEQYF

J: TRBJ1-1
V: TRBV15
D: NA
size: NA
DNA: TGTGCCACCAGCAGAGATCTTCCCCGACAGGTCACTGAAGCTTTCTTT
CDR3: CATSRDLPRQVTEAFF

J: TRBJ2-7
V: TRBV5-5
D: NA
size: NA
DNA: TGTGCCAGCAGCTTATGGGTTGGCGAGCAGTACTTC
CDR3: CASSLWVGEQYF

J: TRBJ1-2
V: TRBV18
D: NA
size: NA
DNA: TGTGCCAGCTCACAAGCAACAGGTGAAGCGGGTGGCTACACCTTC
CDR3: CASSQATGEAGGYTF

J: TRBJ2-7
V: TRBV11-2
D: NA
size: once
DNA: TGTGCCAGCAGCTTTGGAACGGCCAGAGCCTACGAGCAGTACTTC
CDR3: CASSFGTARAYEQYF

J: TRBJ2-3
V: TRBV29-1
D: NA
size: NA
DNA: TGCAGCGTTGAAGGAGAGGCAGCTAGCACAGATACGCAGTATTTT
CDR3: CSVEGEAASTDTQYF

J: TRBJ1-4
V: TRBV29-1
D: TRBD1
size: NA
DNA: TGCAGCGTGGGACAGGGGGGGTATGAAAAACTGTTTTTT
CDR3: CSVGQGGYEKLFF

J: TRBJ1-2
V: TRBV18
D: TRBD1
size: NA
DNA: TGTGCCAGCTCACAGGGACAGGGGGCCTATGGCTACACCTTC
CDR3: CASSQGQGAYGYTF

J: TRBJ2-7
V: TRBV30
D: TRBD2
size: once
DNA: TGTGCCTGGGAAGTCGGCGGGAGAGGCGAGCAGTACTTC
CDR3: CAWEVGGRGEQYF

J: TRBJ1-1
V: TRBV19
D: NA
size: few
DNA: TGTGCCAGTAGTATAGCAAGGGACACTGAAGCTTTCTTT
CDR3: CASSIARDTEAFF

J: TRBJ1-2
V: TRBV28
D: NA
size: NA
DNA: TGTGCCAGCAGCTCTACCACCTATGGCTACACCTTC
CDR3: CASSSTTYGYTF

J: TRBJ2-5
V: TRBV6-1
D: TRBD2
size: NA
DNA: TGTGCCAGCAGTGAAGGGCTAGCGGGGTTAGGGGGAGAGACCCAGTACTTC
CDR3: CASSEGLAGLGGETQYF

J: TRBJ2-1
V: TRBV7-2
D: TRBD2
size: NA
DNA: TGTGCCAGCAGCTTAACTAGCGGGAGTTCATATGAGCAGTTCTTC
CDR3: CASSLTSGSSYEQFF

J: TRBJ1-3
V: TRBV15
D: NA
size: NA
DNA: TGTGCCACCAGCAGAGATACAAGAGGAACTGGAAACACCATATATTTT
CDR3: CATSRDTRGTGNTIYF

J: TRBJ2-7
V: TRBV6-5
D: NA
size: NA
DNA: TGTGCCAGCAGTACCCTTGGGTACGAGCAGTACTTC
CDR3: CASSTLGYEQYF

J: TRBJ1-2
V: TRBV18
D: NA
size: NA
DNA: TGTGCCAGCTCACCTATTGACGGAAACTATGGCTACACCTTC
CDR3: CASSPIDGNYGYTF

J: TRBJ2-1
V: TRBV7-8
D: TRBD2
size: NA
DNA: TGTGCCAGCAGCAAAAATAAGCGGGACCTCGGTTTGGATGAGCAGTTCTTC
CDR3: CASSKNKRDLGLDEQFF

J: TRBJ2-2
V: TRBV11-2
D: NA
size: NA
DNA: TGTGCCAGCAGCTTAAGGGGGGGCAACACCGGGGAGCTGTTTTTT
CDR3: CASSLRGGNTGELFF

J: TRBJ1-5
V: TRBV27
D: TRBD1
size: NA
DNA: TGTGCCAGCAGGGGGACAGGGAGTAGCAATCAGCCCCAGCATTTT
CDR3: CASRGTGSSNQPQHF